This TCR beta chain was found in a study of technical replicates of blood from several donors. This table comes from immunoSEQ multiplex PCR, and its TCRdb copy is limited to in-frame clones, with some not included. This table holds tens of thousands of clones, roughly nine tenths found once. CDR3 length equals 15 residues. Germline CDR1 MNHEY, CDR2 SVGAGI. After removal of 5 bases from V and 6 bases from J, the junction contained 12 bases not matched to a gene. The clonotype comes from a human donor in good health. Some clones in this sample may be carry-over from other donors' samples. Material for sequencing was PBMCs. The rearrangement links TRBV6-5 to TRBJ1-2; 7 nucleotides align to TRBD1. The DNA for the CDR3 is TGTGCCAGCAGTCCCCGAGGGACAGCGGGCCATGGCTACACCTTC. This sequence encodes CASSPRGTAGHGYTF.